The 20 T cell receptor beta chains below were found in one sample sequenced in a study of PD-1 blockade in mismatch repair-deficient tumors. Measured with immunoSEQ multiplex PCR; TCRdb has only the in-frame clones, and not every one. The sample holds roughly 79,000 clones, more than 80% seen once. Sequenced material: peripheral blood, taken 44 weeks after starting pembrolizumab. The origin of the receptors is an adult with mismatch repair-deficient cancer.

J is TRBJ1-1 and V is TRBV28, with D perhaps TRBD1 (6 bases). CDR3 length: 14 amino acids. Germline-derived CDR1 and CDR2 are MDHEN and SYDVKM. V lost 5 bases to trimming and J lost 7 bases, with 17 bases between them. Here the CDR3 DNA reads TGTGCCAGCAGTGACAGGCCAGAGCGTTTTGAAGCTTTCTTT. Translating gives CASSDRPERFEAFF.

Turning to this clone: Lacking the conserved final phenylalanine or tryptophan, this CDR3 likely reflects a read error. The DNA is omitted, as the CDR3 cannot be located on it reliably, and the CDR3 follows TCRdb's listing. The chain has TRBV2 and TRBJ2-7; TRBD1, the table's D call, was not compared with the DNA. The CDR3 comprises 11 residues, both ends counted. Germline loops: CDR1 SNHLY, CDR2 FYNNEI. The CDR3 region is CASSEQSVVVL.

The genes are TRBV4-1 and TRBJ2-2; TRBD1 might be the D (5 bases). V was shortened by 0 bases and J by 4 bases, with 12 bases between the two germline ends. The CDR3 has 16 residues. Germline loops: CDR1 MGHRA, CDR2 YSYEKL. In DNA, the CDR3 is TGCGCCAGCAGCCAAGATAGGGGCCGAGGCACCGGGGAGCTGTTTTTT. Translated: CASSQDRGRGTGELFF.

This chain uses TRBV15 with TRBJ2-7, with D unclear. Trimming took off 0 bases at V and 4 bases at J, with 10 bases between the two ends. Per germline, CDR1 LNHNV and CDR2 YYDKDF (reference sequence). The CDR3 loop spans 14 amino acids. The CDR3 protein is CATSRDTESYEQYF. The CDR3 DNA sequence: TGTGCCACCAGCAGAGATACCGAATCTTACGAGCAGTACTTC.

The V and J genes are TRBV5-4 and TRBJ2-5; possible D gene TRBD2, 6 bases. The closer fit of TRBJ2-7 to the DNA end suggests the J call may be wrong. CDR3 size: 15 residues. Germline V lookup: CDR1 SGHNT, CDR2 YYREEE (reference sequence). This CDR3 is CASSFGGTSSYEQYF. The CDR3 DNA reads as TGTGCCAGCAGCTTTGGGGGGACGAGCTCCTACGAGCAGTACTTC.

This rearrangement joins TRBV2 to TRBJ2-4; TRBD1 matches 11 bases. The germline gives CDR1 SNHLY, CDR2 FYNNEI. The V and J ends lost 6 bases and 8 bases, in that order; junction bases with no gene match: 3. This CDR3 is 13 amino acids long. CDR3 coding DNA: TGTGCCAGCAGCGGGGACAGGGGGGACATTCAGTACTTC. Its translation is CASSGDRGDIQYF.

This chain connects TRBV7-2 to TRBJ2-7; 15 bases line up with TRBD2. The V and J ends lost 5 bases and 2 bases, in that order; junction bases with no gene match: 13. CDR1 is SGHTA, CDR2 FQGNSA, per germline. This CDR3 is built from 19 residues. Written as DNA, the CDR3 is TGTGCCAGCAGCACCCCCGCCGGGACTAGCGGGAGGCACACCTACGAGCAGTACTTC. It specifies CASSTPAGTSGRHTYEQYF.

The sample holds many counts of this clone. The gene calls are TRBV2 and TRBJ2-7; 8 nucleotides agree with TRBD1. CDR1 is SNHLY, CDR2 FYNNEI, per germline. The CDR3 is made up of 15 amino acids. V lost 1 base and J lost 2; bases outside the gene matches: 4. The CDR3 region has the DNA TGTGCCAGCAGTGAAGAGGACAGGGCTCCCTACGAGCAGTACTTC. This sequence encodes CASSEEDRAPYEQYF. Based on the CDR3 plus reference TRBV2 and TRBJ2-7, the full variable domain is EPEVTQTPSHQVTQMGQEVILRCVPISNHLYFYWYRQILGQKVEFLVSFYNNEISEKSEIFDDQFSVERPDGSNFTLKIRSTKLEDSAMYFCASSEEDRAPYEQYFGPGTRLTVT.

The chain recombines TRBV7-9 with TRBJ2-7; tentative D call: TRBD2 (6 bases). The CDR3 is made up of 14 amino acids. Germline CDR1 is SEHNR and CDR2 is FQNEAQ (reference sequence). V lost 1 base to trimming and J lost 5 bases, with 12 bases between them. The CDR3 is CASSLEAGSHEQYF. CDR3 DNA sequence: TGTGCCAGCAGCTTAGAAGCGGGTTCACACGAGCAGTACTTC.

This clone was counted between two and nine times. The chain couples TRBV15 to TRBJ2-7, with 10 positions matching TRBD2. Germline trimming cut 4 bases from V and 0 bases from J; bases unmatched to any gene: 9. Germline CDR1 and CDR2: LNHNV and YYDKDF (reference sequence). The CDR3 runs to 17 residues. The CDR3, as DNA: TGTGCCACCAGCAAGGGTGAAGCGGGAGGGTCCTCCTACGAGCAGTACTTC. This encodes CATSKGEAGGSSYEQYF.

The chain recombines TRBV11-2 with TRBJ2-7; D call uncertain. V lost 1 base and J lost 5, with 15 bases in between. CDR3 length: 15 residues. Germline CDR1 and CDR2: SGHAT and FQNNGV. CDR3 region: CASSLGRMGLHEQYF. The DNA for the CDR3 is TGTGCCAGCAGCTTAGGACGCATGGGCCTGCACGAGCAGTACTTC.

The CDR3 DNA is TGTGCCAGCAGCTTGGGGACTGCCCAAATTAGCACAGATACGCAGTATTTT. Its protein is CASSLGTAQISTDTQYF. The V and J genes are TRBV7-2 and TRBJ2-3; TRBD2 might be the D (6 bases). V was clipped by 3 bases and J by 0 bases, with 16 bases between them. Germline V gene lookup returns CDR1 SGHTA and CDR2 FQGNSA. There are 17 residues in the CDR3.

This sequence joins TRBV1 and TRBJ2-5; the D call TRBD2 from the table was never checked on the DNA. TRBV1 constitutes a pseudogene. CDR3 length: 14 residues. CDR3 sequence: CTSSPPSDQETQYF. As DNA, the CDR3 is TGCACCAGCAGCCCCCCTAGTGATCAAGAGACCCAGTACTTC.

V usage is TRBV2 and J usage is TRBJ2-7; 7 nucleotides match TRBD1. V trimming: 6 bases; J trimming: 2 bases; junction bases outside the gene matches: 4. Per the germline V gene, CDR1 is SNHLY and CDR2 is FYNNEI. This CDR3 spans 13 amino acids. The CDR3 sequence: CASRGDRTYEQYF. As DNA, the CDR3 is TGTGCCAGCAGAGGGGACAGAACCTACGAGCAGTACTTC.

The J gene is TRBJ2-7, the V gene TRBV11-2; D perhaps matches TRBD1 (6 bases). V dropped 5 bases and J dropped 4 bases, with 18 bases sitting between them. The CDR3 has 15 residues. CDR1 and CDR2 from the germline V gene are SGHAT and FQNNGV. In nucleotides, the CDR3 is TGTGCCAGCAGCACGTTAGGCAGGGGCCTTTACGAGCAGTACTTC. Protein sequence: CASSTLGRGLYEQYF. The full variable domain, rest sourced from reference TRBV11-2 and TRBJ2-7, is EAGVAQSPRYKIIEKRQSVAFWCNPISGHATLYWYQQILGQGPKLLIQFQNNGVVDDSQLPKDRFSAERLKGVDSTLKIQPAKLEDSAVYLCASSTLGRGLYEQYFGPGTRLTVT.

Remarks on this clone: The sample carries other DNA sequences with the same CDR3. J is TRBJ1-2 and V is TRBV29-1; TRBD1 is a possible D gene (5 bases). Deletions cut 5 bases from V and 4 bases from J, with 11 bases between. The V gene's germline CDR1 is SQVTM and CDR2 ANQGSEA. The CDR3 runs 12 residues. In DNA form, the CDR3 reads TGCAGCGTTCAGGGCCTTGGCTATGGCTACACCTTC. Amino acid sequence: CSVQGLGYGYTF.

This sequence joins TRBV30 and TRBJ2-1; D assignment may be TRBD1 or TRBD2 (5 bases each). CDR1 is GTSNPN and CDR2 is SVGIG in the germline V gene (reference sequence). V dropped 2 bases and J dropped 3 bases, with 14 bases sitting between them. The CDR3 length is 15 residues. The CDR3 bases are TGTGCCTGGAGTTTCCGAGGGGTTGTCTACAATGAGCAGTTCTTC. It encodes CAWSFRGVVYNEQFF.

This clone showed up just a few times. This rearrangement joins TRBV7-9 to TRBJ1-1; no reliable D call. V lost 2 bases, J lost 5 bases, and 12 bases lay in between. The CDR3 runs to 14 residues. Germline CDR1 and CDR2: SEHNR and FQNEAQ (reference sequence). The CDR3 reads CASSLMGIRTEAFF. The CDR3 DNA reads TGTGCCAGCAGCTTAATGGGGATAAGAACTGAAGCTTTCTTT.

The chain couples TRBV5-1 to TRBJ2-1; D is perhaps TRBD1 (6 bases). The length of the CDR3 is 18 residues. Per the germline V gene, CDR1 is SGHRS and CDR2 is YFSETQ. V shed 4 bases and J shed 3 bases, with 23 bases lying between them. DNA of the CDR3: TGCGCCAGCAGCCGTGACAGGAGCAGGAGGACGGGCTACAATGAGCAGTTCTTC. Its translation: CASSRDRSRRTGYNEQFF.

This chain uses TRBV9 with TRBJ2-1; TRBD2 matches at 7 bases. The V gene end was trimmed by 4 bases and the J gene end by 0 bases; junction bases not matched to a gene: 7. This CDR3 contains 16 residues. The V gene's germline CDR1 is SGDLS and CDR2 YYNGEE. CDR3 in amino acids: CASSSSGQSSYNEQFF. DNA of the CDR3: TGTGCCAGCAGCTCTAGCGGTCAAAGCTCCTACAATGAGCAGTTCTTC.